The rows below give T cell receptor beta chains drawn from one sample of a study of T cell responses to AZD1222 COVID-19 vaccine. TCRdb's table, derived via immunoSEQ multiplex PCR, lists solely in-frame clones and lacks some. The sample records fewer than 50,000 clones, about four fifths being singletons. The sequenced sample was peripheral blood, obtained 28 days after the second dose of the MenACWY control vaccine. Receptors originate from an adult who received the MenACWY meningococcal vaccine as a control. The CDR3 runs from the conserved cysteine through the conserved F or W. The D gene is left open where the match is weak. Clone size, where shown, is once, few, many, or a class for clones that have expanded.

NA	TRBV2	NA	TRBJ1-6	CASSRDGGLGPLHF	TGTGCCAGCAGCCGGGACGGTGGCCTGGGGCCCCTCCACTTT
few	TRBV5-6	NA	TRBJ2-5	CASSDRSMGETQYF	TGTGCCAGCAGCGATAGGTCTATGGGAGAGACCCAGTACTTC
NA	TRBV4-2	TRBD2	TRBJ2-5	CASSQDLGLAGGLQETQYF	TGTGCCAGCAGCCAAGATTTGGGGCTAGCGGGGGGACTCCAAGAGACCCAGTACTTC
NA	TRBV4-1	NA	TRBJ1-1	CASSQDVYRMNTEAFF	TGCGCCAGCAGCCAAGACGTATATAGGATGAACACTGAAGCTTTCTTT
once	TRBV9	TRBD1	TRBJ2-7	CASSVGGDSSHEQYF	TGTGCCAGCAGCGTAGGTGGGGACAGTTCCCACGAGCAGTACTTC
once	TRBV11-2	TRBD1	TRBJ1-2	CASSPQGWGNYGYTF	TGTGCCAGCAGCCCACAGGGGTGGGGTAACTATGGCTACACCTTC
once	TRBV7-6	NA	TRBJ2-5	CASSSGPQETQYF	TGTGCCAGCAGCTCTGGACCTCAAGAGACCCAGTACTTC
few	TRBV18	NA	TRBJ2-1	CASSPGMASYNEQFF	TGTGCCAGCTCACCGGGTATGGCGTCCTACAATGAGCAGTTCTTC
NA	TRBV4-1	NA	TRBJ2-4	CASSQDKTIRAKNIQYF	TGCGCCAGCAGCCAAGATAAGACCATCAGGGCCAAAAACATTCAGTACTTC
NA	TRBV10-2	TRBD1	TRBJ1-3	CASSGSGQGGNTIYF	TGCGCCAGCTCGGGGTCAGGACAGGGAGGAAACACCATATATTTT
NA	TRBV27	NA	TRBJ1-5	CASSSETYQPQHF	TGTGCCAGCAGTTCTGAGACTTATCAGCCCCAGCATTTT
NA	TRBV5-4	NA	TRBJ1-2	CASSWWQGTYGYTF	TGTGCCAGCAGCTGGTGGCAGGGGACCTATGGCTACACCTTC
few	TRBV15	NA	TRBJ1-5	CATSIRTTNQPQHF	TGTGCCACCAGCATAAGGACGACCAATCAGCCCCAGCATTTT
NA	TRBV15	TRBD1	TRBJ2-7	CATSGGQARGEQYF	TGTGCCACCAGCGGGGGACAGGCGCGCGGGGAGCAGTACTTC
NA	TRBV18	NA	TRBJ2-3	CASSPMGADTQYF	TGTGCCAGCTCACCAATGGGCGCAGATACGCAGTATTTT
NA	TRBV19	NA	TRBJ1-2	CASSPGQTTSYTF	TGTGCCAGTAGTCCCGGGCAGACGACGAGCTACACCTTC
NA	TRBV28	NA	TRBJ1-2	CASSLGGSFYGYTF	TGTGCCAGCAGTTTGGGGGGTTCCTTCTATGGCTACACCTTC